This TCR beta chain was observed in a study of low-dose radiotherapy and immunotherapy resistance in tumors. Study background: Cohort 2 was treated with 1 Gy per fraction every two weeks, amounting to 13 Gy across 26 weeks.

As for time point: after trial treatment. Treatment of the sample: LDRT plus nivolumab, ipilimumab, low-dose cyclophosphamide and aspirin (RACIN trial). Donors were treated with nivolumab, ipilimumab, aspirin, and low-dose cyclophosphamide and radiotherapy. Qualifying patients carried advanced solid tumors devoid of tumor-infiltrating lymphocytes. This clonotype showed up many times. Primers used for first-strand cDNA, a TRAV- and TRBV-specific set, covered both alpha and beta chains. TCRs underwent about 22 PCR cycles of amplification with a constant-region primer and V-primer adapter. TCRdb reprocessed the reads with MiXCR, giving one entry per CDR3 protein. The table lists fewer than 110,000 distinct CDR3 sequences, more than 20% of them singletons. V was clipped by 5 bases and J by 0 bases, with 16 bases between them. Germline CDR1 reads SGHAT; CDR2 reads FQNNGV. CDR3 length: 16 residues.

Here the sequenced sample was PBMCs, taken after low-dose radiotherapy plus immunotherapy. The receptor comes from a male donor with prostate cancer. V gene TRBV11-2 combines with J gene TRBJ2-5, with a tentative D call TRBD2 (6 bases). The CDR3 region has the DNA TGTGCCAGCAGCGACGAGCGGGCCGGGTACCAAGAGACCCAGTACTTC. This encodes CASSDERAGYQETQYF. Together with reference TRBV11-2 and TRBJ2-5, the CDR3 gives the full variable domain: EAGVAQSPRYKIIEKRQSVAFWCNPISGHATLYWYQQILGQGPKLLIQFQNNGVVDDSQLPKDRFSAERLKGVDSTLKIQPAKLEDSAVYLCASSDERAGYQETQYFGPGTRLLVL.